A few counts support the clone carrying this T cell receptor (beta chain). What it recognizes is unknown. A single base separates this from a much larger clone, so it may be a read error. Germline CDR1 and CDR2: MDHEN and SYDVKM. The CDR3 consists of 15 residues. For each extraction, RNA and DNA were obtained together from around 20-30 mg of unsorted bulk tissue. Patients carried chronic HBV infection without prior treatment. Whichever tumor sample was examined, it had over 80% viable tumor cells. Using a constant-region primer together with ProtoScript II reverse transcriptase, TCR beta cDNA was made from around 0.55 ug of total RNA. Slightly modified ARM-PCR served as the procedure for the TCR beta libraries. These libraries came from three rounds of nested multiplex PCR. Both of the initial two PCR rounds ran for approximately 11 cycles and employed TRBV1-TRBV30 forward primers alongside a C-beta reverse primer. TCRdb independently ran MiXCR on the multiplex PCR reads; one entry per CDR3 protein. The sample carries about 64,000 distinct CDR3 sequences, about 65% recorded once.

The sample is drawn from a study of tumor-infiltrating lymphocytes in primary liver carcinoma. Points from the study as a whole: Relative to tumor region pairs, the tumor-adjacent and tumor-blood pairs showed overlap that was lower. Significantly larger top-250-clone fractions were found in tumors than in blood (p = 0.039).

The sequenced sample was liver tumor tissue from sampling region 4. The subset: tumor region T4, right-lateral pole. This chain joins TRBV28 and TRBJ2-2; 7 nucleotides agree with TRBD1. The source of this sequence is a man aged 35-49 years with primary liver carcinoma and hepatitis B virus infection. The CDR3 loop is CASSVGTANTGELLF. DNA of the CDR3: TGTGCCAGCAGTGTCGGGACAGCAAACACCGGGGAGCTGCTTTTT.